These 30 T cell receptor beta chains originate from one sample sequenced in a study of blood T cells in healthy people across ages. For the second PCR, which ran for about 6 to 11 cycles, a sample-barcoded 5' primer and a J-beta primer mix were used. TCRdb fed the 5' RACE reads into MiXCR, producing one record per CDR3 protein. The sample includes some 1.5 million distinct CDR3 sequences, 28% of them seen just once. The sequenced sample was blood. The receptors were sampled from a woman aged 25-40 years in good health.

The chain employs TRBV20-1 and TRBJ2-3; the D is unclear. Germline values: CDR1 DFQATT, CDR2 SNEGSKA (reference sequence). Trimming shortened V by 5 bases and J by 2 bases, and 20 bases separated the two germline ends. This CDR3 has 16 amino acids. Here the CDR3 DNA reads TGCAGTGCTGAATCGGACCCGAGGACCCTCACAGATACGCAGTATTTT. Its translation: CSAESDPRTLTDTQYF.

The chain combines TRBV20-1 with TRBJ2-3, with 11 bases matching TRBD2. The CDR3 is 15 amino acids. CDR1 is DFQATT, CDR2 SNEGSKA, per germline (reference sequence). J lost 6 bases, V lost 3 bases, and 8 bases had no gene match. This CDR3 is CSARDSGGASDTQYF. CDR3 DNA sequence: TGCAGTGCTAGGGATAGCGGGGGGGCCTCTGATACGCAGTATTTT.

V usage is TRBV5-1 and J usage is TRBJ2-5; 9 bases are a match to TRBD1. The better agreement between TRBJ2-7 and the DNA end casts doubt on the J call. The CDR3 runs 14 residues. Germline CDR1 SGHRS, CDR2 YFSETQ. In nucleotides, the CDR3 is TGCGCCAGCAGCGACGACAGGGGGAGCTACGAGCAGTACTTC. Translated: CASSDDRGSYEQYF.

The chain combines TRBV23-1 with TRBJ2-4; the match to TRBD2 covers 7 bases. TRBV23-1 is an ORF, and what it does is uncertain. The CDR3 is 16 residues long. With V trimmed by 0 bases and J by 5 bases, 7 bases remained unmatched. DNA of the CDR3: TGCGCCAGCAGTCAATCTGGTCCCGGGAGGCAAAACATTCAGTACTTC. This codes for CASSQSGPGRQNIQYF.

V is TRBV20-1 and J is TRBJ1-4; 10 bases line up with TRBD1. Germline values: CDR1 DFQATT, CDR2 SNEGSKA (reference sequence). Trimming cost V 6 bases and J 9 bases; bases outside gene matches: 13. The CDR3 is 15 residues long. The CDR3 protein is CSAPTGTGVYKKLFF. CDR3 in DNA: TGCAGTGCCCCGACCGGGACAGGGGTATATAAAAAACTGTTTTTT.

The chain couples TRBV5-1 to TRBJ1-5; unclear D gene. CDR3 length: 14 amino acids. Trimming removed 5 bases from V and 6 bases from J, with 15 bases in between. CDR1 and CDR2 (germline): SGHRS, YFSETQ. CDR3 in amino acids: CASRAGLQGQPQHF. The DNA for the CDR3 is TGCGCCAGCAGGGCCGGCCTTCAAGGTCAGCCCCAGCATTTT.

About this clonotype itself: The junction does not match germline at one end; this may be a read error. The chain joins TRBV4-1 to TRBJ1-2, with D unclear. This CDR3 is built from 13 residues. The V gene's germline CDR1 is MGHRA and CDR2 YSYEKL. CDR3 protein: CASSSAVNCGYTF. The CDR3 coding sequence is TGCGCCAGCAGCTCCGCGGTGAACTGTGGCTACACCTTC.

This clonotype was seen ten or more times. This chain uses TRBV7-2 with TRBJ2-4; the match to TRBD1 covers 10 bases. V shed 6 bases, J shed 8 bases, and the junction held 4 bases outside the gene matches. Germline lookup yields CDR1 SGHTA and CDR2 FQGNSA. The CDR3 runs to 13 residues. DNA for the CDR3: TGTGCCAGCAGTTTCGGGACAGGGGACATTCAGTACTTC. Protein: CASSFGTGDIQYF.

In its sample, this clonotype was seen many times. The chain has TRBV6-5 and TRBJ2-1; 10 bases fit TRBD2. Germline values: CDR1 MNHEY, CDR2 SVGAGI. The J segment lost 3 bases and the V segment lost 5 bases, leaving 7 bases of the junction unmatched. This CDR3 has 16 residues. The CDR3 nucleotides read TGTGCCAGCAGTCCGACCGGGACTAGCGTCTACAATGAGCAGTTCTTC. Translated, it gives CASSPTGTSVYNEQFF.

The chain carries TRBV10-3 and TRBJ2-5; tentatively, D is TRBD2 (6 bases). The CDR3 runs 15 residues. V shed 3 bases and J shed 3 bases, with 14 bases lying between them. Per the germline V gene, CDR1 is ENHRY and CDR2 is SYGVKD. CDR3 sequence reads: CAISDATGEKETQYF. In DNA form, the CDR3 reads TGTGCCATCAGTGACGCCACGGGGGAGAAAGAGACCCAGTACTTC.

This clonotype showed up just a few times. This chain uses TRBV18 with TRBJ2-5; D ambiguous. Trimming shortened V by 0 bases and J by 2 bases, and 7 bases separated the two germline ends. The CDR3 is 14 amino acids. Germline V gene sequence: CDR1 KGHSH, CDR2 LQKENI. CDR3 amino acids: CASSPPYSQETQYF. In DNA form, the CDR3 reads TGTGCCAGCTCACCACCTTACAGTCAAGAGACCCAGTACTTC.

This clonotype was recorded at least ten times. The chain couples TRBV7-2 to TRBJ2-7, with D possibly matching TRBD1 (5 bases). V was trimmed by 7 bases and J by 4 bases, leaving 14 bases between them. Germline values: CDR1 SGHTA, CDR2 FQGNSA. CDR3 size: 13 residues. The CDR3 nucleotides are TGTGCCAGCACCCAAACTCAGGGATACGAGCAGTACTTC. Its protein product is CASTQTQGYEQYF. Based on the CDR3 plus reference TRBV7-2 and TRBJ2-7, the full variable domain is GAGVSQSPSNKVTEKGKDVELRCDPISGHTALYWYRQSLGQGLEFLIYFQGNSAPDKSGLPSDRFSAERTGGSVSTLTIQRTQQEDSAVYLCASTQTQGYEQYFGPGTRLTVT.

The chain couples TRBV20-1 to TRBJ1-5; 8 bases match TRBD1. This CDR3 has 16 residues. CDR1 is DFQATT, CDR2 SNEGSKA, per germline (reference sequence). The trim removed 3 bases at V and 5 bases at J, leaving 12 bases unmatched. This CDR3 is CSARLLGAGGYQPQHF. Written as DNA, the CDR3 is TGCAGTGCTAGGCTCCTCGGCGCAGGGGGCTATCAGCCCCAGCATTTT.

The gene calls are TRBV28 and TRBJ1-5, with a tentative D call TRBD1 (6 bases). V lost 5 bases, J lost 5 bases, and 22 bases lay in between. Germline V CDR1 and CDR2: MDHEN, SYDVKM. The CDR3 covers 17 residues. The CDR3 DNA follows: TGTGCCAGCAGTGAATACTCCGGGGGCCCCCCGGATCAGCCCCAGCATTTT. Protein product: CASSEYSGGPPDQPQHF.

This rearrangement joins TRBV7-9 to TRBJ2-1, with D tentatively TRBD2 (5 bases). The CDR3 has 15 residues. The V gene's germline CDR1 is SEHNR and CDR2 FQNEAQ (reference sequence). The ends were cut back, 4 bases at V and 5 bases at J, with 15 bases in the middle. The CDR3 here is CASSSRRRGDNEQFF. In nucleotides, the CDR3 is TGTGCCAGCAGCTCCCGGCGCCGGGGAGACAATGAGCAGTTCTTC.

V usage is TRBV7-9 and J usage is TRBJ1-1; TRBD1 matches 7 bases. This CDR3 has 15 residues. The J segment lost 2 bases and the V segment lost 4 bases, leaving 7 bases of the junction unmatched. Looked up from germline, CDR1 is SEHNR and CDR2 is FQNEAQ (reference sequence). CDR3 residues: CASSYLGDSNTEAFF. The CDR3 region has the DNA TGTGCCAGCAGCTACCTGGGGGACAGCAACACTGAAGCTTTCTTT. Using reference TRBV7-9 and TRBJ1-1 for the parts outside the CDR3, the full variable domain is DTGVSQNPRHKITKRGQNVTFRCDPISEHNRLYWYRQTLGQGPEFLTYFQNEAQLEKSRLLSDRFSAERPKGSFSTLEIQRTEQGDSAMYLCASSYLGDSNTEAFFGQGTRLTVV.

This clonotype showed up just a few times. V usage is TRBV6-5 and J usage is TRBJ2-3, with TRBD1 as a possible D gene (5 bases). The CDR3 is 14 residues long. The germline gives CDR1 MNHEY, CDR2 SVGAGI. V was cut by 11 bases and J by 3 bases, with 18 bases left in between. The CDR3 sequence: CAGTGQGKTDTQYF. The CDR3 DNA reads TGTGCCGGAACTGGGCAGGGAAAGACAGATACGCAGTATTTT.

To note about this clonotype: This sequence may be a read error, since a much larger clone differs from it by one base. The V and J genes are TRBV15 and TRBJ2-5; 16 nucleotides match TRBD2. The CDR3 is 17 residues long. Germline V lookup: CDR1 LNHNV, CDR2 YYDKDF (reference sequence). With 3 bases clipped from V and 5 bases from J, the junction kept 6 bases outside the gene matches. The CDR3 is CATSSGTSGGALETQYF. In DNA form, the CDR3 reads TGTGCCACCAGCAGTGGGACTAGCGGGGGGGCCTTGGAGACCCAGTACTTC.

This clonotype was seen only a few times. The chain links TRBV5-1 to TRBJ2-2; 10 bases line up with TRBD2. The germline gives CDR1 SGHRS, CDR2 YFSETQ. With V trimmed by 5 bases and J by 1 base, 5 bases remained unmatched. This CDR3 contains 16 residues. The DNA for the CDR3 is TGCGCCAGCAGGGAAACTAGCGGGGTGAACACCGGGGAGCTGTTTTTT. Protein product: CASRETSGVNTGELFF.

The sample holds one count of this clonotype. The chain uses TRBV18 and TRBJ1-5; D is ambiguous. V was cut by 8 bases and J by 7 bases, with 12 bases left in between. CDR3 length: 12 residues. CDR1 KGHSH and CDR2 LQKENI come from the germline V gene. CDR3 sequence reads: CASALTDQPQHF. CDR3 DNA: TGTGCCAGCGCTTTGACGGACCAGCCCCAGCATTTT.

This clonotype was observed a handful of times. The chain couples TRBV27 to TRBJ1-6; 8 bases map to TRBD1. The CDR3 spans 15 residues. Trimming cost V 5 bases and J 10 bases; bases outside gene matches: 10. Germline CDR1 and CDR2: MNHEY and SMNVEV (reference sequence). CDR3 in DNA: TGTGCCAGCAGTCCCACCATCGGGACAGGATCACCCCTCCACTTT. Amino acid sequence: CASSPTIGTGSPLHF.

The chain couples TRBV12-3 or TRBV12-4 to TRBJ2-3, with TRBD2 identical over 11 bases. The trim removed 6 bases at V and 4 bases at J, leaving 3 bases unmatched. The length of the CDR3 is 14 residues. The DNA of the CDR3 is TGTGCCAGCAGAATACTAGCGGGAGCAGATACGCAGTATTTT. Residues: CASRILAGADTQYF.

The V gene is TRBV6-2 or TRBV6-3, the J gene TRBJ1-1; 7 nucleotides agree with TRBD1. The V and J ends lost 5 bases and 8 bases, in that order; junction bases with no gene match: 8. The germline V gene has CDR1 MNHEY and CDR2 SVGEGT. This CDR3 is built from 13 residues. CDR3 region: CASSPTRQGEAFF. In DNA, the CDR3 is TGTGCCAGCAGTCCAACCCGACAGGGCGAAGCTTTCTTT.

CDR3 nucleotide sequence: TGTGCCAGCAGTCCCCGACTCAACTCCTACAATGAGCAGTTCTTC. This encodes CASSPRLNSYNEQFF. This chain joins TRBV12-3 or TRBV12-4 and TRBJ2-1, with no clear D. Trimming pared 5 bases from V and 0 bases from J, leaving 11 bases between. The CDR3 is 15 amino acids.

The table lists this clonotype with a few counts. The genes are TRBV12-3 or TRBV12-4 and TRBJ2-3, with D unclear. With 3 bases removed from V and 4 bases from J, the gap between germline ends came to 14 bases. This CDR3 has 15 residues. The CDR3 coding sequence is TGTGCCAGCAGTTTTAGTCGCATTTCATCAGATACGCAGTATTTT. This sequence encodes CASSFSRISSDTQYF.

This clonotype was detected only a few times. The CDR3 DNA follows: TGTGCCTGGAGTCCGGGAGGGGGCTACACCTTC. Encoded protein: CAWSPGGGYTF. V gene TRBV30 combines with J gene TRBJ1-2; no reliable D call. The CDR3 spans 11 residues. Germline CDR1 reads GTSNPN; CDR2 reads SVGIG (reference sequence). V gave up 2 bases and J gave up 8 bases, with 9 bases separating them.

About this clonotype: This may be a read error, as it is one base from a much larger clone. V gene TRBV27 combines with J gene TRBJ2-5; 9 positions agree with TRBD2. Germline CDR1 MNHEY, CDR2 SMNVEV (reference sequence). The V and J ends lost 5 bases and 11 bases, in that order; junction bases with no gene match: 18. This CDR3 spans 16 amino acids. The CDR3 protein is CASSTRLAEQYNEQYF. The CDR3 bases are TGTGCCAGCAGTACGCGACTAGCGGAGCAGTACAATGAGCAGTACTTC.

For this clonotype: Sequence at one end of the junction differs from germline and may be a read error. V is TRBV5-5 and J is TRBJ2-1; 14 nucleotides align to TRBD2. This CDR3 region has 20 residues. Germline CDR1 and CDR2: SGHKS and YYEKEE (reference sequence). The CDR3 here is CAGSSTGTSGGFSSYNEQFF. The CDR3 DNA reads as TGTGCCGGCAGCTCGACAGGGACTAGCGGGGGTTTCAGCTCCTACAATGAGCAGTTCTTC. Looking up the rest from reference TRBV5-5 and TRBJ2-1 gives the full variable domain: DAGVTQSPTHLIKTRGQQVTLRCSPISGHKSVSWYQQVLGQGPQFIFQYYEKEERGRGNFPDRFSARQFPNYSSELNVNALLLGDSALYLCAGSSTGTSGGFSSYNEQFFGPGTRLTVL.

This clonotype was picked up a small number of times. V usage is TRBV7-9 and J usage is TRBJ2-6; D is undetermined. The germline V gene has CDR1 SEHNR and CDR2 FQNEAQ (reference sequence). Deletions cut 6 bases from V and 0 bases from J, with 12 bases between. CDR3 length: 16 residues. The CDR3 DNA reads as TGTGCCAGCAGTTTGCCTCGGGTCTCTGGGGCCAACGTCCTGACTTTC. Protein product: CASSLPRVSGANVLTF.

In this sample, this clonotype turned up many times. Its ends do not fully match the called genes, so a read error is possible. The chain carries TRBV5-1 and TRBJ2-1; D could derive from TRBD1 or TRBD2 (5 bases each). Germline values: CDR1 SGHRS, CDR2 YFSETQ. The CDR3 is made up of 13 amino acids. CDR3 sequence (DNA): TGTGCCAGCAGCTTAGAGGGGAACAATGAGCAGTTCTTC. The encoded protein is CASSLEGNNEQFF.